This T cell receptor (beta chain) appears in the sequencing data of a study of blood T cell repertoires in COVID-19. About the research overall: Collection of acute and convalescent COVID-19 samples took place in the United States, Italy and Spain. Nucleic acid was either cDNA or gDNA, and it came from T cells, B-cell-depleted T cells, or PBMCs.

Trimming pared 5 bases from V and 6 bases from J, leaving 10 bases between. The CDR3 has 11 residues. Per the germline V gene, CDR1 is GTSNPN and CDR2 is SVGIG (reference sequence). Methods used by the authors: Estimation of nucleated cell counts relied on the amplification of reference gene primers. Repertoires were generated with immunoSEQ multiplex PCR, while TCRdb's copy carries only in-frame clones and drops some. That table gives V, J and clone size, and the DNA gave D and trimming. The sample consists of fewer than 250,000 clones, 65% to 80% of them appearing once. The gene calls are TRBV30 and TRBJ1-2; D is undetermined. The sample comprised peripheral blood. The receptor was isolated from a woman between 50 and 59 years old with acute or convalescent COVID-19. The CDR3 DNA reads TGTGCCTGGGGGCCCCTCGATGGCTACACCTTC. Translating it yields CAWGPLDGYTF.